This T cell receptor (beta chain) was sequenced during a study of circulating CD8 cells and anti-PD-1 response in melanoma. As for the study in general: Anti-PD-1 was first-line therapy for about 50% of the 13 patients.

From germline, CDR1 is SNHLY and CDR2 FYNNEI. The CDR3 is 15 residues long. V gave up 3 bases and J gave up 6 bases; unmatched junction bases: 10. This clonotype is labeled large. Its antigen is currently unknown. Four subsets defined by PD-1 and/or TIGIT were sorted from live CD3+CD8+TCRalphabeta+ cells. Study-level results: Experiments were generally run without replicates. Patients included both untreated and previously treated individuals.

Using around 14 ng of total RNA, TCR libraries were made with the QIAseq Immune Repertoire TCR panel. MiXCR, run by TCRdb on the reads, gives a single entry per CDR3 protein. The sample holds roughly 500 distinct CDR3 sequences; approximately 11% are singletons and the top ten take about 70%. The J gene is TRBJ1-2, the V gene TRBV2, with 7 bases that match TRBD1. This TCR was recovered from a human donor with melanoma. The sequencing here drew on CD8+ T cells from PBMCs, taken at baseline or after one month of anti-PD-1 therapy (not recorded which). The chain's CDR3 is CASSDPETGRNGYTF. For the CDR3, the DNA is TGTGCCAGCAGTGACCCGGAGACAGGGCGGAATGGCTACACCTTC.